This T cell receptor (beta chain) is from a study of cytomegalovirus exposure and HLA in healthy donors listed by TCRdb under 2017. Some background on the complete study: In an earlier analysis of under 600 of the donors, 276 Gb of sequence data and 95 million to 130 million unique TCR beta sequences from about 190 million T cells were reported. All discovery cohort repertoires had been generated using a single sequencing platform. Donor age, sex, ethnicity and CMV serostatus were collected together with the repertoire data. To predict cytomegalovirus infection status, the study brought together high-throughput TCR immunosequencing, statistical association of individual TCRs with disease status, and machine learning. Rather than using new phenotypic data, the later analysis identified candidate immune exposures from TCR beta sequences and from how often those sequences occurred across donors. The aim of the study was to test whether cataloging public T cell receptors could identify signatures of past pathogen exposure. On average, around 240,000 unique TCR beta nucleotide sequences were sequenced per donor among 300 to 500 genotyped donors of the cohort, with roughly 18% of those sequences being non-productive. Of the 300 to 400 genotyped donors, about 84% fell in the genetic ancestry cluster associated with self-reported Caucasian donors. Roughly five DR-DQ haplotypes were treated as single units for association and clustering because of strong linkage in the cohort. Along with the approximately 620-subject first cohort, a separate validation cohort of over 90 different subjects was used. A later genetic analysis took genome-wide SNP genotypes for about 55% of the 666 donors and used that subset as a discovery cohort. The study used immunosequencing to profile the T cell repertoires of 666 subjects and linked those repertoires to cytomegalovirus serostatus. To decide whether each TCR beta V gene segment behaved as functional or pseudogenic, an earlier analysis of approximately 600 of the donors relied on high-throughput TCR beta sequencing. To study patterns of TCR occurrence, a later analysis re-analyzed previously published TCR beta repertoires from hundreds of donors and added high-resolution HLA genotyping. The number of donors typed differed by locus, with roughly 629-640 for A, B, C, DRB1 and DQB1, around 520 for DQA1, 600 to 610 for DPA1, and approximately 470 for DPB1. An early release covering 550 to 650 HLA-typed donors comprised about 300 gigabases of sequencing data and 85 million or so unique TCR sequences. HLA typing covered class I and class II loci at four-digit resolution. The full study reports these points: The only immune exposure information available for the cohort was CMV serostatus. A later analysis found that HLA-associated TCR beta chains were more clonally expanded and had lower generation probabilities than equally common non-associated chains. Correlated functional status among segregating V segments might be attributable to linkage disequilibrium, but an unknown experimental factor could not be ruled out. Across donors, most TCR sequences were observed very rarely, whereas some public TCRs were present in many individuals. A further reported finding was that TCR beta sequences accurately predicted the HLA-A and HLA-B alleles for most subjects in the first cohort. It was suggested by the authors that the approach could potentially be generalized to other disease states and immunological phenotypes. The presence/absence analyses assumed that sequencing depth was roughly uniform across donors, and that assumption may not be true. In a later genetic analysis, fewer N-insertions in productive TCRs were reported among donors in an Asian-associated ancestry cluster than the approximately 670-donor mean. The study listed 150 to 200 TCR beta chains as associated with cytomegalovirus. Assigning TCR associations to individual alleles was difficult when HLA alleles, especially DR and DQ, strongly co-occurred. A cluster of highly shared sequence variants was judged likely to represent a technical artifact of the sequencing pipeline. HLA typing was unavailable for some donors at each locus, so association tests used only the typed subset. Seventeen rarely observed V segments, including chromosome 9 orphons, were excluded from the earlier analysis of about 600 of the donors because counts were too low. An earlier analysis of 587 of the donors showed that most TCR beta V segments appeared in productive rearrangements either about 87% or about 30% of the time, which broadly matched IMGT annotations. A few of the identified cytomegalovirus-associated TCR beta chains were confirmed in vitro to be specific for cytomegalovirus antigens. In a later analysis, over 15,000 TCR beta sequences were associated with specific HLA alleles at a false discovery rate of 0.05. Some IMGT-functional V segments, including TRBV6-2 and TRBV6-3, could not be told apart with the 87-base-pair reads, so those segments were excluded. In a later genetic analysis, a missense DCLRE1C variant was associated with V-gene and J-gene trimming of TCR beta chains, and the association was replicated in an independent cohort. The classifier was reported to diagnose cytomegalovirus status with high specificity and sensitivity in both the original cohort and the validation cohort. In this cohort, only TCR beta chains were sequenced, and detectable features were limited by the absence of alpha or paired-chain data. According to a later analysis, parvovirus B19, influenza, CMV and Epstein-Barr virus appeared linked to several top co-occurrence clusters. According to a later analysis, TCR association rates differed among HLA loci, with DRB1 alleles showing the most associated TCRs and HLA-C alleles showing the fewest. Most CMV-associated TCR beta chains appeared to be HLA-restricted in a later analysis, and the HLA associations seemed to be driven largely by CMV exposure.

V trim: 4 bases; J trim: 7 bases; unmatched bases: 10. CDR1 and CDR2 (SGHTS, YDEGEE) derive from the germline V gene. The CDR3 goes from the cysteine to the phenylalanine over 15 residues. Only the CDR3 portion is preserved as DNA: 45 bases, with reading frame beginning at the first base. The cohort consisted of 650 to 850 healthy bone marrow donors. All cohort members were sampled while nominally healthy, although unrecorded immune exposures were likely present. The donor was CMV seronegative and belonged to the group of under 400 seronegative cohort members. Every donor gave a peripheral blood sample, and the peripheral blood mononuclear cells from that sample were used for TCR beta sequencing. The Qiagen DNeasy Blood Extraction Kit was used to extract genomic DNA from the blood cell samples. This clone has a handful of counts. It lacks a known antigen. The input lacks base qualities; no much larger clone sits a single base away.

Library creation used the immunoSEQ multiplex PCR assay. A mixture of 60 forward primers for TCR Vbeta segments and 13 reverse primers for TCR Jbeta segments was used in the multiplex PCR. Amplification of the CDR3 region of rearranged TCR beta genes was performed with a multiplex PCR assay on genomic DNA. The amplified TCR beta libraries were sequenced on the Illumina HiSeq System as 87-base-pair reads. The study's own analysis went as follows. Across the 670 or so repertoires, a later analysis counted around 80 million unique TCR beta chains, around 11 million of which were shared by at least two donors. Raw reads were error-corrected and collapsed into unique sequences with a nearest-neighbor algorithm that merged closely related sequences to remove PCR and sequencing errors. CDR3 sequences were aligned to IMGT reference sequences to assign V, D and J gene segments. Each retained sequence needed at least a six-nucleotide match to both a V gene segment and a J gene segment. A rearrangement counted as productive if the CDR3 had no stop codons and remained in frame with V and J, and every other rearrangement counted as non-productive. CDR3 was defined according to IMGT convention as the region running from the second conserved V-encoded cysteine to the conserved J-encoded phenylalanine. In an earlier analysis of around 600 of the donors, sequences lacking an unambiguous match to a single V gene segment were excluded. In an earlier analysis of around 600 of the donors, V segments were called functional above 56.7% productive rearrangements and were called segregating when the between-donor standard deviation exceeded 5%. To diagnose cytomegalovirus status from the catalog of TCR beta chain sequences, a statistical classification framework was built. In a later analysis, V and J genes were assigned by comparing TCR nucleotide sequences against IMGT/GENE-DB human TR gene sequences. In a later analysis, CDR3 sequences and most-parsimonious VDJ recombination scenarios were assigned using the TCRdist pipeline. In a later analysis, each TCR beta chain was defined by its CDR3 amino acid sequence together with its V-gene family, and reads lacking a unique V-gene family were excluded. As a way to deal with suspected cross-contamination and a sequencing artifact, a later analysis dropped 450 to 600 nucleotide sequences that were highly shared and had low generation probability. In a later analysis, a clonal expansion index was calculated for each public chain from normalized within-repertoire ranks of inferred template counts. A later analysis computed generation probabilities with a VDJ recombination model fitted to out-of-frame rearrangements, and checked the results against IGoR. Hypergeometric tests were used in a later analysis to score TCR-TCR, TCR-HLA and TCR-CMV co-occurrence, with a repertoire-size bias correction applied to the TCR pairs. In a later analysis, false discovery rates were estimated by permuting HLA or CMV assignments 20 times. In a later analysis, co-occurring TCRs were grouped using DBSCAN, and TCRdist sequence similarity was added for clustering within HLA-allele-positive subsets. Co-occurrence clustering excluded repertoires with fewer than 30,000 or more than 120,000 public chains, plus five with anomalous nucleotide sharing. TCRdb stores this immuneACCESS table with in-frame sequences only. Part of the clones is absent; in the studies checked, under half of the shortfall reflects unresolved V genes, and no reason is known for the rest. That table is the source of V, J and clone size, and D and trimming were worked out from the DNA. The sample profile shows some 150,000 clones; approximately 79% of them were found once. Less than 2% of the sample belongs to the ten largest clones.

Sequences were obtained from PBMCs. The TCR was taken from a woman in her thirties in good health and CMV-seronegative. The chain employs TRBV5-8 and TRBJ2-1; 8 bases in the middle match TRBD1. The DNA sequence is TGTGCCAGCAGCGTCGGGCAGGGGGCGCGAAATGAGCAGTTCTTC. Translated, it reads CASSVGQGARNEQFF.